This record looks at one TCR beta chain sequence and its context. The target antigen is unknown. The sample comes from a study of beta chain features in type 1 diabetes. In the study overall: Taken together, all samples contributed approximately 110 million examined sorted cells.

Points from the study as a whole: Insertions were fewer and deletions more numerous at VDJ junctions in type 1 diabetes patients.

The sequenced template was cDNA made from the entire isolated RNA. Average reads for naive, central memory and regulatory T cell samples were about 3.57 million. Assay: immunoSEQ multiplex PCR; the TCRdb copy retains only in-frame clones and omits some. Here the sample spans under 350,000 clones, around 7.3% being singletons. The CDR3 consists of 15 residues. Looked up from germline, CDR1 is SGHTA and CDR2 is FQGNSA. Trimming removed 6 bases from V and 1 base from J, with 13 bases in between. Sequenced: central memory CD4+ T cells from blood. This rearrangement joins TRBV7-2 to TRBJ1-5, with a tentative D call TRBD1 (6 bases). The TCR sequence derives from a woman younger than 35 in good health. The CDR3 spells CASSSGQISNQPQHF. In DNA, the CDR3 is TGTGCCAGCAGTTCCGGACAGATCAGCAATCAGCCCCAGCATTTT.